The source of this T cell receptor beta chain is a study of blood T cells in healthy people across ages. This clonotype was recorded a few times. The antigen is undetermined. The ends were cut back, 11 bases at V and 5 bases at J, with 14 bases in the middle. CDR1 ENHRY and CDR2 SYGVKD come from the germline V gene. CDR3 length: 12 residues. Study-wide points: With naive T cell percentage, TCR beta diversity showed a strong correlation.

Using a J-beta primer mix together with a sample-barcoded 5' primer, a second PCR was run for roughly 6 to 12 cycles. TCRdb independently ran MiXCR on the 5' RACE reads; one entry per CDR3 protein. The sample lists some 1.5 million distinct CDR3 sequences, under 30% seen once, with 6.5% to 8.5% in the top ten. V and J are TRBV10-3 and TRBJ2-3; D tentatively fits TRBD1 or TRBD2 (6 bases each). The receptor comes from a woman aged 25 to 45 in good health. Sample: blood. Written as DNA, the CDR3 is TGTGCCTCCGAGGGGGGCGGAGATACGCAGTATTTT. Amino acid sequence: CASEGGGDTQYF.